This TCR beta chain was recovered during a study of T cell repertoires in cytomegalovirus infection. Background on the study: Public TCR beta signatures were indicative of both CMV infection and a matching HLA type. Study conclusions and caveats: CMV carriers having the relevant HLA were flagged by cumulative public TCR beta family frequency. CMV-specific TCR beta clonotypes restricted by HLA-C dominated the ex vivo response.

Germline CDR1 and CDR2: SNHLY and FYNNEI. This CDR3 is 15 amino acids long. With 6 bases removed from V and 3 bases from J, the gap between germline ends came to 17 bases. Via MiXCR, TCRdb re-called the reads, giving one row per CDR3 protein. Among 150,000 to 200,000 distinct CDR3 sequences, around 14% were seen once, and the ten largest hold about a quarter. Concerning this clonotype: Its antigen remains unknown.

The sample was PBMCs. The TCR was taken from a human donor in good health (CMV status not recorded). Some clones in this sample may be carry-over from other donors' samples. The V and J genes are TRBV2 and TRBJ1-1, with a possible D match to TRBD1 (6 bases). CDR3: CASRQNRAGDTEAFF. The CDR3 DNA is TGTGCCAGCAGGCAAAACAGGGCTGGCGACACTGAAGCTTTCTTT.